This TCR beta chain originates from a study of radiation and T cells in renal cell carcinoma. Study-level background: Nephrectomy followed 15 Gy stereotactic body radiation by 4 weeks. Study-level results: From baseline, blood top tumor clonotypes peaked at 2 weeks post-radiation.

Repertoires were generated with immunoSEQ multiplex PCR, while TCRdb's copy carries only in-frame clones and drops some. The sample yields 150,000 or so clones, about nine tenths seen once. With regard to this clone: Its antigen is not identified.

Time point: baseline pretreatment blood. Specified treatment: 15 Gy SBRT to primary tumor, nephrectomy 4 weeks later. The CDR3 spans 13 residues. The germline V gene encodes CDR1 SGHNT and CDR2 YYREEE (reference sequence). The germline V and J ends were trimmed by 3 bases and 9 bases, with 12 bases remaining between them. The clonotype originates from a woman in her 70s with renal cell carcinoma. The rearrangement joins TRBV5-4 to TRBJ2-2, with D perhaps TRBD1 (6 bases). Sequencing was performed on blood, taken from a patient whose treatment included radiotherapy and nephrectomy. As DNA, the CDR3 is TGTGCCAGCAGCTCCGGACAGCGAAGGGAGCTGTTTTTT. It encodes CASSSGQRRELFF.